Listed here are 18 T cell receptor beta chains from one sample, sequenced in a study of T cells expressing NK-cell markers. No DNA is given; TCRdb re-called the 5' RACE reads and lists each CDR3 protein once. This listing includes about 440,000 distinct CDR3 sequences. Sequenced input: blood T cells: a sorted CD56 or NKG2C T cell subset, CD4+ or CD8+ T cells, or bulk PBMC T cells (not recorded which). These receptors were taken from a woman between 18 and 70 years old in good health.

J is TRBJ2-1 and V is TRBV29-1; TCRdb's D call of TRBD1 is untestable without DNA. Germline V gene lookup returns CDR1 SQVTM and CDR2 ANQGSEA. The CDR3 runs 17 residues. CDR3 in amino acids: CSVGGSSGAGEYNEQFF.

The chain couples TRBV20-1 to TRBJ1-6; absent DNA, TCRdb's TRBD1 call cannot be checked. The CDR3 consists of 15 residues. The germline gives CDR1 DFQATT, CDR2 SNEGSKA (reference sequence). The CDR3 is CSARERQQHNSPLHF.

The chain uses TRBV25-1 and TRBJ1-2; TCRdb lists TRBD1, though no DNA is available to test this call. Germline V gene data show CDR1 as MGHDK and CDR2 as SYGVNS. This CDR3 has 13 amino acids. CDR3 residues: CASSSGIFRGYTF.

V gene TRBV28 combines with J gene TRBJ2-3. CDR3 length: 14 residues. The germline gives CDR1 MDHEN, CDR2 SYDVKM. The CDR3 sequence: CASTEPGRTDTQYF.

This chain connects TRBV12-3 or TRBV12-4 to TRBJ2-7; the D call of TRBD1 rests on TCRdb alone, since no DNA is present to check it. This CDR3 has 12 amino acids. CDR3 in amino acids: CASRGGEYEQYF.

The rearrangement uses TRBV20-1 and TRBJ1-4. CDR1 and CDR2 (germline): DFQATT, SNEGSKA (reference sequence). The CDR3 consists of 15 residues. The CDR3 sequence: CSARDQGGSNEKLFF.

The rearrangement uses TRBV6-5 and TRBJ1-4. In germline, CDR1 is MNHEY, CDR2 SVGAGI. CDR3 size: 16 residues. The chain's CDR3 is CASSYSGGGINEKLFF.

Here the CDR3 reads CSARVGTDEAFF. The J gene is TRBJ1-1, the V gene TRBV20-1; the D gene TCRdb calls, TRBD1, cannot be checked with no DNA. The length of the CDR3 is 12 residues. Germline-derived CDR1 and CDR2 are DFQATT and SNEGSKA (reference sequence).

This chain uses TRBV11-2 with TRBJ1-1. The germline V gene encodes CDR1 SGHAT and CDR2 FQNNGV. The CDR3 is 14 amino acids. The CDR3 sequence: CASSLEAENTEAFF.

The gene calls are TRBV20-1 and TRBJ2-1; TCRdb's D call of TRBD2 is untestable without DNA. CDR1 DFQATT and CDR2 SNEGSKA come from the germline V gene (reference sequence). The CDR3 contains 14 residues. The CDR3 loop is CSARATSGGNEQFF.

The rearrangement joins TRBV5-1 to TRBJ2-3; TCRdb names TRBD2, which stays unverified in the absence of DNA. Germline CDR1 reads SGHRS; CDR2 reads YFSETQ. The CDR3 is made up of 15 amino acids. Here the CDR3 reads CASSPALAGIYTQYF.

This chain links TRBV4-3 with TRBJ2-1; without DNA, the TCRdb call of TRBD2 cannot be checked. Germline loops: CDR1 LGHNA, CDR2 YSLEER. The CDR3 consists of 17 residues. The CDR3 protein is CASSQEGGTSWLNEQFF.

This rearrangement joins TRBV12-3 or TRBV12-4 to TRBJ2-3; TCRdb calls TRBD1, which cannot be checked without DNA. The CDR3 consists of 15 residues. This CDR3 is CASVKGDGATDTQYF.

V and J are TRBV5-1 and TRBJ1-1; TCRdb's assignment of TRBD1 cannot be checked, as there is no DNA. CDR1 and CDR2 (germline): SGHRS, YFSETQ. The CDR3 is 14 residues long. The chain's CDR3 is CASSPPQLNTEAFF.

The chain is built from TRBV28 and TRBJ2-1; the D call of TRBD2 rests on TCRdb alone, since no DNA is present to check it. This CDR3 region has 14 residues. From germline, CDR1 is MDHEN and CDR2 SYDVKM. CDR3 loop: CASILREGYNEQFF.

The chain carries TRBV4-3 and TRBJ2-3; TCRdb picks TRBD1, but there is no DNA to check that call. The CDR3 extends over 17 amino acids. The germline gives CDR1 LGHNA, CDR2 YSLEER. The CDR3: CASSQDGGTGGTNTQYF.

The V call is TRBV6-1, the J call TRBJ2-7; with no DNA, the TCRdb D assignment of TRBD1 cannot be verified. Germline CDR1 reads MNHNS; CDR2 reads SASEGT. This CDR3 is 14 amino acids long. The CDR3 loop is CASSHRDSTYEQYF.

The rearrangement links TRBV20-1 to TRBJ2-3; TCRdb proposes TRBD1, but this gene call is untestable without DNA. This CDR3 region has 15 residues. Germline V CDR1 and CDR2: DFQATT, SNEGSKA (reference sequence). CDR3 in amino acids: CSAPPPGPAPDTQYF.